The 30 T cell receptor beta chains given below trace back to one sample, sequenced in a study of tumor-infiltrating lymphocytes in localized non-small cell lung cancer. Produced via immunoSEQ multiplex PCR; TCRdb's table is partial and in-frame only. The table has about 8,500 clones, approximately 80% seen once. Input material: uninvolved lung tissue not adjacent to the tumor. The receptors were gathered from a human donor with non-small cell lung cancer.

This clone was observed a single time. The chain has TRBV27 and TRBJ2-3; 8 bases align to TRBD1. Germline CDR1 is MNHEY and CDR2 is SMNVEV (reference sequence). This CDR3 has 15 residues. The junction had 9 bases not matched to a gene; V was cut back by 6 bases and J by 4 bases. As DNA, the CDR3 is TGTGCCAGCAGGCCAGGGACAGGCCATTCAGATACGCAGTATTTT. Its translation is CASRPGTGHSDTQYF.

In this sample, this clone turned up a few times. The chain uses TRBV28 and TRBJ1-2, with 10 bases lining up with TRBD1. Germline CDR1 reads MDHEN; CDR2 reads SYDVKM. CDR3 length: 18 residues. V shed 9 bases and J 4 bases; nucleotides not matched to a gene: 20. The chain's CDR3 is CASSTTGQGTPGSYGYTF. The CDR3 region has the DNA TGTGCCAGTTCTACCACGGGACAGGGGACGCCGGGGTCCTATGGCTACACCTTC.

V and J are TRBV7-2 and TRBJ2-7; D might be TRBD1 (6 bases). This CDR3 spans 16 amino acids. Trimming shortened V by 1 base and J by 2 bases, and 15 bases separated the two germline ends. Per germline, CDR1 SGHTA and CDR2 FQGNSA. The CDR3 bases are TGTGCCAGCAGCTTAGGGGGGCAAGGGGGAACCTACGAGCAGTACTTC. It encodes CASSLGGQGGTYEQYF.

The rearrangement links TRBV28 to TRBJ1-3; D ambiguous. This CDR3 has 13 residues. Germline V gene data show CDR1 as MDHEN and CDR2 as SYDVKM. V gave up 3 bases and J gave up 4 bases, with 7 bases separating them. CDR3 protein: CASSFGKGNTIYF. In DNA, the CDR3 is TGTGCCAGCAGTTTCGGGAAGGGAAACACCATATATTTT.

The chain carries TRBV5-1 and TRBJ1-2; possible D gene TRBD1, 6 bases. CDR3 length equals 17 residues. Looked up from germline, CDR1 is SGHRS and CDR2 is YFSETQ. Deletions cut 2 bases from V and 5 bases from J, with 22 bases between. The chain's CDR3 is CASSFTGRQVVVYGYTF. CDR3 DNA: TGCGCCAGCAGCTTTACAGGGCGACAGGTCGTCGTTTATGGCTACACCTTC.

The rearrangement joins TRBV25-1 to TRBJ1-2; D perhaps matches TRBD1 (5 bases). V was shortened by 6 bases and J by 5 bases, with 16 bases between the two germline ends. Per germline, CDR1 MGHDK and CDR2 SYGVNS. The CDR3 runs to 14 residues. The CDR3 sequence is CASRRDRLVYGYTF. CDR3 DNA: TGTGCCAGCAGGAGGGACCGATTGGTGTATGGCTACACCTTC.

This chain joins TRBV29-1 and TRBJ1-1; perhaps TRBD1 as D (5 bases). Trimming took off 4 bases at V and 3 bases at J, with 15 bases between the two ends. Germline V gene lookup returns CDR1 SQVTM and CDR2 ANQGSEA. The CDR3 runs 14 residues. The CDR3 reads CSVAIEGVYTEAFF. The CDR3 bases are TGCAGCGTTGCAATAGAAGGGGTTTACACTGAAGCTTTCTTT. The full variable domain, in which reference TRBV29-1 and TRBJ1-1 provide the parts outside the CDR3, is SAVISQKPSRDICQRGTSLTIQCQVDSQVTMMFWYRQQPGQSLTLIATANQGSEATYESGFVIDKFPISRPNLTFSTLTVSNMSPEDSSIYLCSVAIEGVYTEAFFGQGTRLTVV.

DNA for the CDR3: TGTGCCAGCAGTTCTCCACGCGACAGGGGCAACTATGGCTACACCTTC. This translates into CASSSPRDRGNYGYTF. V gene TRBV28 combines with J gene TRBJ1-2; 8 bases are a match to TRBD1. The V segment lost 4 bases and the J segment 2 bases; nucleotides outside the gene matches: 9. Per the germline V gene, CDR1 is MDHEN and CDR2 is SYDVKM. CDR3 length: 16 residues.

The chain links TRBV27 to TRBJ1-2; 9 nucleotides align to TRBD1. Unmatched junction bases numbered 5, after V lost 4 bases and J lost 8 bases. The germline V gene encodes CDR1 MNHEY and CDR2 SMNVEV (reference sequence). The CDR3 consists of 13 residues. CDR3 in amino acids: CASSSTGGWGYTF. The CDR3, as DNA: TGTGCCAGCAGTTCGACAGGGGGATGGGGCTACACCTTC.

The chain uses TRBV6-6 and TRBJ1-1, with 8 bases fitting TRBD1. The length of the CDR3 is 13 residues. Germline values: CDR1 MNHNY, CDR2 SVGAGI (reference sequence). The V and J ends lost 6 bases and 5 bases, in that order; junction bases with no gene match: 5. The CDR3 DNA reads TGTGCCAGCAGCCTACAGGGGGTAACTGAAGCTTTCTTT. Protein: CASSLQGVTEAFF.

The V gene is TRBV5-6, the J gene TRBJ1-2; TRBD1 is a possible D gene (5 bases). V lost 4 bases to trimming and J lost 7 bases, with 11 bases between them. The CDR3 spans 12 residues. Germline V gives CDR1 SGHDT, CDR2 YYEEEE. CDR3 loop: CASSATGRGYTF. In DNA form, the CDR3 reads TGTGCCAGCAGCGCCACGGGACGTGGCTACACCTTC.

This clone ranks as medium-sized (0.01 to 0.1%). The CDR3 region has the DNA TGTGCTAGTGGTTCTTATCCCGGGGCTATGGGCGGCTACACCTTC. Translating gives CASGSYPGAMGGYTF. V gene TRBV12-5 combines with J gene TRBJ1-2, with a tentative D call TRBD1 (5 bases). CDR3 size: 15 residues. CDR1 is LGHNT, CDR2 FRNRAP, per germline. Trimming took off 4 bases at V and 8 bases at J, with 20 bases between the two ends. Variable domain in full (rest from reference TRBV12-5 and TRBJ1-2): DARVTQTPRHKVTEMGQEVTMRCQPILGHNTVFWYRQTMMQGLELLAYFRNRAPLDDSGMPKDRFSAEMPDATLATLKIQPSEPRDSAVYFCASGSYPGAMGGYTFGSGTRLTVV.

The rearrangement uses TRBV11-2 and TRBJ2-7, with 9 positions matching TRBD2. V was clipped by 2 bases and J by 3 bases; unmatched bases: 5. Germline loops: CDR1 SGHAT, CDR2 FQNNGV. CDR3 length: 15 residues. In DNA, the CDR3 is TGTGCCAGCAGCTTACCGACTAGCGGTTACTACGAGCAGTACTTC. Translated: CASSLPTSGYYEQYF.

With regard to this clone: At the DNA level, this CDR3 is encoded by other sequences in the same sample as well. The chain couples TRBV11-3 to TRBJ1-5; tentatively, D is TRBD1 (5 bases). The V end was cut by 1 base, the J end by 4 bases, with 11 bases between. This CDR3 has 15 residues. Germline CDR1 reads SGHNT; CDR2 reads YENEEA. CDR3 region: CASSLGDGENQPQHF. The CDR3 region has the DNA TGTGCCAGCAGCTTAGGGGACGGGGAAAATCAGCCCCAGCATTTT.

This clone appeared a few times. The CDR3 DNA follows: TGTGCCAGCACCGAGGGGTATGGCTACACCTTC. It codes for CASTEGYGYTF. The chain joins TRBV6-6 to TRBJ1-2; a weak D match, TRBD1 (5 bases). Trimming pared 7 bases from V and 5 bases from J, leaving 8 bases between. Germline V lookup: CDR1 MNHNY, CDR2 SVGAGI (reference sequence). The CDR3 is made up of 11 amino acids.

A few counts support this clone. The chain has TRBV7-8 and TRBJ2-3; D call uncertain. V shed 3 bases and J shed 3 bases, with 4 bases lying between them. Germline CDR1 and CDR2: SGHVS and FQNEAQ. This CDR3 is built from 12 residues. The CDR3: CASSFRTDTQYF. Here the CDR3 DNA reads TGTGCCAGCAGCTTTAGAACAGATACGCAGTATTTT.

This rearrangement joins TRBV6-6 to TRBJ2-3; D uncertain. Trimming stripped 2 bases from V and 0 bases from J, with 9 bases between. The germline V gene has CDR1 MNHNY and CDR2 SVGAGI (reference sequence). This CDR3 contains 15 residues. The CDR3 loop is CASSYIWVSTDTQYF. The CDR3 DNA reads TGTGCCAGCAGTTACATTTGGGTTAGCACAGATACGCAGTATTTT.

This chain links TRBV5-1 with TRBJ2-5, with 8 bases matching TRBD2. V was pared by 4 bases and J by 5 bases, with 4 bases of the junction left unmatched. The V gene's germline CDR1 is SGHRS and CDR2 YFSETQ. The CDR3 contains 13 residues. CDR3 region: CASSRGGRETQYF. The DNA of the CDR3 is TGCGCCAGCAGCCGCGGGGGGCGGGAGACCCAGTACTTC.

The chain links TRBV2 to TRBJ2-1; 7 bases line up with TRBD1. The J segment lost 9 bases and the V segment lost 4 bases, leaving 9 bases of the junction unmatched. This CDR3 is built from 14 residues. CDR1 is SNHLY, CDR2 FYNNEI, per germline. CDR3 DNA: TGTGCCAGCAGTGGGGGGACAGCTCGAACTGAGCAGTTCTTC. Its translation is CASSGGTARTEQFF.

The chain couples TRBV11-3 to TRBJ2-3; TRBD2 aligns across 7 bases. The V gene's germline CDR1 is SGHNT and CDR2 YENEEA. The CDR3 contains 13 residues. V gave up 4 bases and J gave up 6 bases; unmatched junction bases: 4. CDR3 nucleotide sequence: TGTGCCAGCAGCTCTCGAGCGGGGGATACGCAGTATTTT. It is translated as CASSSRAGDTQYF.

CDR3 amino acids: CASSLPSGANVLTF. The CDR3 coding sequence is TGTGCCAGTAGTCTCCCATCTGGGGCCAACGTCCTGACTTTC. V and J are TRBV19 and TRBJ2-6; no clear D. The CDR3 covers 14 residues. The ends were cut back, 5 bases at V and 1 base at J, with 6 bases in the middle. Germline-derived CDR1 and CDR2 are LNHDA and SQIVND (reference sequence). Based on the CDR3 plus reference TRBV19 and TRBJ2-6, the full variable domain is DGGITQSPKYLFRKEGQNVTLSCEQNLNHDAMYWYRQDPGQGLRLIYYSQIVNDFQKGDIAEGYSVSREKKESFPLTVTSAQKNPTAFYLCASSLPSGANVLTFGAGSRLTVL.

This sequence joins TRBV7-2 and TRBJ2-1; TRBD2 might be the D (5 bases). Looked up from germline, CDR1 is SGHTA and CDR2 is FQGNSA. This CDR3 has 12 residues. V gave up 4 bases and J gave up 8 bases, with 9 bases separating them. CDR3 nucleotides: TGTGCCAGCAGCTCATTCGGGGATGAGCAGTTCTTC. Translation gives CASSSFGDEQFF.

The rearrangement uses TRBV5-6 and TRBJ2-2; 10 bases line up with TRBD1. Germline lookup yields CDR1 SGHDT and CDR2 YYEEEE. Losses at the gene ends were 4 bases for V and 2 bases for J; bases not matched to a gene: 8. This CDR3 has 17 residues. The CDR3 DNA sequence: TGTGCCAGCAGCCGCGTCGGGGACAGGGGAAACACCGGGGAGCTGTTTTTT. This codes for CASSRVGDRGNTGELFF. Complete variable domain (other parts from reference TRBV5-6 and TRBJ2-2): DAGVTQSPTHLIKTRGQQVTLRCSPKSGHDTVSWYQQALGQGPQFIFQYYEEEERQRGNFPDRFSGHQFPNYSSELNVNALLLGDSALYLCASSRVGDRGNTGELFFGEGSRLTVL.

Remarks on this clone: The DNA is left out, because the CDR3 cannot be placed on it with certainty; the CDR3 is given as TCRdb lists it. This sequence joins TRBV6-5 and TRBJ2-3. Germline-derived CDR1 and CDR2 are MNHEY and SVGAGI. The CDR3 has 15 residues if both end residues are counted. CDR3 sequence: CASSYFGPRTDTQYF.

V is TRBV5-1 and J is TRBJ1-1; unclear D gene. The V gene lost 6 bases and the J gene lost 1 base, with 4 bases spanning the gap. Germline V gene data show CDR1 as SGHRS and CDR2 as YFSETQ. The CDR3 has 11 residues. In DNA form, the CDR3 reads TGCGCCAGCAAACAGAACACTGAAGCTTTCTTT. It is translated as CASKQNTEAFF.

The CDR3 DNA sequence: TGTGCCAGCAGCCATCGGGACAGAGGGGACTATGGCTACACCTTC. It translates to CASSHRDRGDYGYTF. The chain uses TRBV28 and TRBJ1-2; 7 bases are shared with TRBD1. The germline gives CDR1 MDHEN, CDR2 SYDVKM. The V and J ends lost 6 bases and 3 bases, in that order; junction bases with no gene match: 10. The CDR3 runs 15 residues.

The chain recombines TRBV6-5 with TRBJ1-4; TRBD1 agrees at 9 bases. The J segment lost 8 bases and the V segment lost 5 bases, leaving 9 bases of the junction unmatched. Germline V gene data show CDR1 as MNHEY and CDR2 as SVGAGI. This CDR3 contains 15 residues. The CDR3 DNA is TGTGCCAGCAGTAACACAGGGGGCGGTAAGGAAAAACTGTTTTTT. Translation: CASSNTGGGKEKLFF.

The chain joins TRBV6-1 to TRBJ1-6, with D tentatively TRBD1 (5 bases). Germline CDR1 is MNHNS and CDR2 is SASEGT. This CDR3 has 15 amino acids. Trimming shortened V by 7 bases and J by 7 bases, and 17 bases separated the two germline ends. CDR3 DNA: TGTGCCAGCACTTCACCGGGACGATGGAATTCACCCCTCCACTTT. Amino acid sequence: CASTSPGRWNSPLHF.

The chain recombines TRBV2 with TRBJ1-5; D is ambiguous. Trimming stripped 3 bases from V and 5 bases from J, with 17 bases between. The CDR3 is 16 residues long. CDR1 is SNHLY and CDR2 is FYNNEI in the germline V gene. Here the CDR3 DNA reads TGTGCCAGCAGTGATGCCAAGACAAGGGTGTATCAGCCCCAGCATTTT. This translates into CASSDAKTRVYQPQHF.

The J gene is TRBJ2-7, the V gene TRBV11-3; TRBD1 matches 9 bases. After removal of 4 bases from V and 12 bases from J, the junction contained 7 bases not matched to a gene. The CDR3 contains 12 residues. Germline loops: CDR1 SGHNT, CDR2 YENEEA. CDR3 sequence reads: CASSSGRDRVYF. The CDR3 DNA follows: TGTGCCAGCAGCTCAGGCCGGGACAGGGTGTACTTC.